At least ten counts were recorded for the clone carrying this T cell receptor (beta chain). Its antigen is not known. The data derive from a study of T-cell reconstitution after alpha-beta-depleted transplantation in children. Study findings and constraints: Newly generated T cells supplied most T-cell counts and diversity one year post-transplant. Two months or so post-transplant, alpha-beta T cells reportedly derived from several hundred expanded graft clones.

Deletions cut 7 bases from V and 2 bases from J, with 16 bases between. The length of the CDR3 is 15 residues. Per the germline V gene, CDR1 is LNHDA and CDR2 is SQIVND (reference sequence). The TCRbeta library incorporated unique molecular identifiers. TCRdb reprocessed the PCR reads via MiXCR and lists one record per CDR3 protein. The sample shows around 450,000 distinct CDR3 sequences, about 40% of them seen only once. This receptor was identified in a girl aged 2 to 10 with aplastic anemia, due to receive a stem cell transplant. The chain employs TRBV19 and TRBJ2-3; D unresolved. The source material was PBMCs, sampled before TCRalphabeta/CD19-depleted stem cell transplant. The chain's CDR3 is CASTPLNTPTDTQYF. Here the CDR3 DNA reads TGTGCCAGTACTCCATTGAATACTCCCACAGATACGCAGTATTTT.